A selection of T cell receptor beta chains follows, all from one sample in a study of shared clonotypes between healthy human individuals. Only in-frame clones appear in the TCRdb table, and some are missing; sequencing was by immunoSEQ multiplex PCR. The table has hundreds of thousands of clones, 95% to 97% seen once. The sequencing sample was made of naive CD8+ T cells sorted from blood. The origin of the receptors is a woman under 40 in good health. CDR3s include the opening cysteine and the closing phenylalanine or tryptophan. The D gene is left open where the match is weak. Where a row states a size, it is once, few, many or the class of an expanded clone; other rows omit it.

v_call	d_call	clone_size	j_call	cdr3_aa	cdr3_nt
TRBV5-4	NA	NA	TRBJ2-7	CASSFYSSYEQYF	TGTGCCAGCAGCTTCTATAGCTCCTACGAGCAGTACTTC
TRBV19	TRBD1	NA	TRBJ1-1	CASLPHKGDRRNTEAFF	TGTGCCAGCCTACCACATAAGGGGGACAGGAGGAACACTGAAGCTTTCTTT
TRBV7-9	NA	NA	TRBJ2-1	CASLNPPSYNEQFF	TGTGCCAGTCTTAACCCCCCGAGCTACAATGAGCAGTTCTTC
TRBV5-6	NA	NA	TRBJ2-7	CASSSRTGMGEFYEQYF	TGTGCCAGCAGCTCTCGAACCGGGATGGGGGAGTTCTACGAGCAGTACTTC
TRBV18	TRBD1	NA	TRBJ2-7	CASSPDRGEQYF	TGTGCCAGCTCACCAGACAGGGGCGAGCAGTACTTC
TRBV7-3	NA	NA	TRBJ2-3	CASSLGETRDTQYF	TGTGCCAGCAGCTTAGGGGAGACCAGAGATACGCAGTATTTT
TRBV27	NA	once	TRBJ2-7	CASSLIQGGYEQYF	TGTGCCAGCAGTTTAATACAGGGAGGATACGAGCAGTACTTC
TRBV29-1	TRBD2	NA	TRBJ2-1	CSVGGLAGFSYNEQFF	TGCAGCGTCGGGGGACTAGCGGGCTTCTCCTACAATGAGCAGTTCTTC
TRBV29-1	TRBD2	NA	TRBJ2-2	CSVEGGRVRTGELFF	TGCAGCGTTGAAGGGGGGAGGGTGAGGACCGGGGAGCTGTTTTTT
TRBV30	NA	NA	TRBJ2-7	CAWRRRRTNYEQYF	TGTGCCTGGAGGAGAAGACGGACTAACTACGAGCAGTACTTC
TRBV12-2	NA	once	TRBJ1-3	CASRSYTGTWNTIYF	TGTGCAAGTCGCTCCTACACAGGGACGTGGAACACCATATATTTT
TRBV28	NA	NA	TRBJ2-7	CASSDQGLTYEQYF	TGTGCCAGCAGCGACCAAGGTCTCACCTACGAGCAGTACTTC
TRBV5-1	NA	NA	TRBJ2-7	CASSLGQKTSYEQYF	TGCGCCAGCAGCTTGGGACAGAAAACCTCCTACGAGCAGTACTTC
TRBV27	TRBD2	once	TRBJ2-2	CASSSGTSGTGELFF	TGTGCCAGCAGTTCGGGGACTAGCGGCACCGGGGAGCTGTTTTTT
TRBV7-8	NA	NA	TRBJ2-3	CASSSTIVGGTDTQYF	TGTGCCAGCAGCTCTACTATAGTCGGGGGCACAGATACGCAGTATTTT
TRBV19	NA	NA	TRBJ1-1	CASSEEYRATEAFF	TGTGCCAGTAGTGAAGAGTACAGGGCCACTGAAGCTTTCTTT
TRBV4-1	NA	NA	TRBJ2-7	CASSQRGGQAYEQYF	TGCGCCAGCAGCCAGCGCGGGGGACAGGCCTACGAGCAGTACTTC
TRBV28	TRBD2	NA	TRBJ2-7	CAAGEGLGDLAYEQYF	TGTGCCGCGGGGGAGGGGCTGGGGGACTTAGCCTACGAGCAGTACTTC
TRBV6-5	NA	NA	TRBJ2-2	CASSRSISGELFF	TGTGCCAGCAGTCGAAGTATTTCTGGGGAGCTGTTTTTT
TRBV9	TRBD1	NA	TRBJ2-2	CASSVFPPSTGGPGELFF	TGTGCCAGCAGCGTATTCCCACCCTCTACAGGGGGCCCCGGGGAGCTGTTTTTT
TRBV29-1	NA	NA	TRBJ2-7	CSVVRGGEQYF	TGCAGCGTTGTGAGGGGTGGCGAGCAGTACTTC
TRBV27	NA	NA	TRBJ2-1	CASTLLGGNEQFF	TGTGCCAGCACCCTTCTCGGGGGAAATGAGCAGTTCTTC
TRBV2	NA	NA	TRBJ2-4	CASSERWRDGRNIQYF	TGTGCCAGCAGTGAGAGGTGGCGGGATGGCAGAAACATTCAGTACTTC
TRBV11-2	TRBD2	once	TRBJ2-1	CASSGFSGAYNEQFF	TGTGCCAGCAGCGGGTTTAGCGGGGCCTACAATGAGCAGTTCTTC
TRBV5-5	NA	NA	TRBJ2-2	CASSFGNTGELFF	TGTGCCAGCAGCTTTGGGAACACCGGGGAGCTGTTTTTT
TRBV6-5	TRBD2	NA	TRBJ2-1	CASGTSVAEQFF	TGTGCCAGCGGGACTAGCGTGGCTGAGCAGTTCTTC
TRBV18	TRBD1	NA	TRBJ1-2	CASSTGTGVDGYTF	TGTGCCAGCTCAACCGGGACAGGGGTTGATGGCTACACCTTC
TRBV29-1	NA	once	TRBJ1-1	CSVVEGVVVNTEAFF	TGCAGCGTTGTAGAGGGGGTGGTTGTGAACACTGAAGCTTTCTTT
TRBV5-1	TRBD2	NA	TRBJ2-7	CASSWVSHPPRLAGTSSYEQYF	TGCGCCAGCAGTTGGGTTTCACACCCCCCCAGACTAGCGGGAACCAGCTCCTACGAGCAGTACTTC
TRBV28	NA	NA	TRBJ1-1	CASSYPTGLNTEAFF	TGTGCCAGCAGCTACCCTACCGGACTGAACACTGAAGCTTTCTTT
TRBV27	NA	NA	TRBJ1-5	CASSFRSAGQPQHF	TGTGCCAGCAGTTTTAGGTCGGCAGGTCAGCCCCAGCATTTT
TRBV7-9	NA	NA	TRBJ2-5	CASTLGGVKETQYF	TGTGCCAGCACCCTAGGGGGGGTTAAGGAGACCCAGTACTTC
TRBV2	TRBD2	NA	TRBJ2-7	CASWTSGSAYEQYF	TGTGCCAGCTGGACTAGCGGGAGTGCTTACGAGCAGTACTTC
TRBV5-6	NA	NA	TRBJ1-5	CASSLGGSNQPQHF	TGTGCCAGCAGCTTGGGGGGGAGCAATCAGCCCCAGCATTTT
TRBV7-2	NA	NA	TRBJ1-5	CASSLAFRDSNQPQHF	TGTGCCAGCAGCTTAGCGTTTCGAGATAGCAATCAGCCCCAGCATTTT
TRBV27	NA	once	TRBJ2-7	CASSRDGVYEQYF	TGTGCCAGCAGTCGAGACGGTGTATACGAGCAGTACTTC
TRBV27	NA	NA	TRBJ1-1	CASKLQGGYTEAFF	TGTGCCAGCAAGCTCCAGGGTGGTTACACTGAAGCTTTCTTT
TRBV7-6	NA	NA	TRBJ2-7	CASSFGPDAYEQYF	TGTGCCAGCAGCTTTGGGCCGGATGCCTACGAGCAGTACTTC